These 15 T cell receptor beta chains originate from one sample sequenced in a study of cytomegalovirus exposure and HLA in healthy donors. The PCR used 60 Vbeta and 13 Jbeta primers. Using immunoSEQ multiplex PCR, the repertoire was profiled, and TCRdb retains in-frame clones only, with some absent. The sample contains under 200,000 clones, around nine tenths of which appear only once. The sample taken for sequencing was PBMCs. The receptors derive from a woman younger than 45 in good health and CMV-seronegative.

The CDR3, as DNA: TGTGCCAGCAGCTTAGTGACAGCGGGAGGTGGCACCGGGGAGCTGTTTTTT. As protein: CASSLVTAGGGTGELFF. The V gene is TRBV7-9, the J gene TRBJ2-2; 9 bases match TRBD2. The CDR3 spans 17 residues. The J segment lost 4 bases and the V segment lost 1 base, leaving 7 bases of the junction unmatched. Germline lookup yields CDR1 SEHNR and CDR2 FQNEAQ (reference sequence).

Notes on this clone: Germline is not matched at one junction end, which may reflect a read error. The J gene is TRBJ2-1, the V gene TRBV9, with TRBD2 as a possible D gene (6 bases). Per germline, CDR1 SGDLS and CDR2 YYNGEE. CDR3 length: 17 amino acids. CDR3 sequence: CASSVGARTTSDNEQFF. DNA for the CDR3: TGTGCCAGCAGCGTAGGTGCAAGGACTACCTCCGACAATGAGCAGTTCTTC.

This chain joins TRBV4-3 and TRBJ2-7, with 7 bases that match TRBD1. This CDR3 is built from 14 residues. Losses at the gene ends were 3 bases for V and 6 bases for J; bases not matched to a gene: 8. Germline CDR1 is LGHNA and CDR2 is YSLEER. The CDR3 region has the DNA TGCGCCAGCAGCCAGGTCCGAAACAGGGGCGAGCAGTACTTC. As protein: CASSQVRNRGEQYF.

The chain couples TRBV27 to TRBJ2-7; 9 bases agree with TRBD2. Trimming removed 2 bases from V and 2 bases from J; junction bases left unmatched: 1. The length of the CDR3 is 14 residues. Per the germline V gene, CDR1 is MNHEY and CDR2 is SMNVEV (reference sequence). The CDR3 bases are TGTGCCAGCAGTTTAGTAGCGGGGGCCTACGAGCAGTACTTC. Protein: CASSLVAGAYEQYF.

The table lists this clone with a count of one. V usage is TRBV29-1 and J usage is TRBJ2-3, with D perhaps matching TRBD1 (6 bases). Germline V gives CDR1 SQVTM, CDR2 ANQGSEA. The CDR3 contains 17 residues. Trimming took 3 bases from V and 1 from J, leaving 20 bases between them. The CDR3 region is CSVERVVVSGGTDTQYF. DNA of the CDR3: TGCAGCGTTGAGAGAGTGGTCGTATCAGGGGGCACAGATACGCAGTATTTT.

This chain connects TRBV6-6 to TRBJ2-5; weak D call: TRBD1 (6 bases). The DNA end lines up better with TRBJ2-7; the J call may be wrong. Germline-derived CDR1 and CDR2 are MNHNY and SVGAGI (reference sequence). This CDR3 comprises 13 residues. CDR3 amino acids: CASRPPGQYEQYF. For the CDR3, the DNA is TGTGCCAGCAGGCCCCCCGGACAGTACGAGCAGTACTTC.

This chain uses TRBV7-9 with TRBJ1-1; D is unresolved. Per the germline V gene, CDR1 is SEHNR and CDR2 is FQNEAQ (reference sequence). The V gene lost 8 bases and the J gene lost 4 bases, with 17 bases spanning the gap. The CDR3 contains 14 residues. The CDR3 nucleotides read TGTGCCAGCCTCGAGGGAGGGATCTTCACTGAAGCTTTCTTT. It codes for CASLEGGIFTEAFF.

The chain couples TRBV6-6 to TRBJ1-2, with D perhaps TRBD1 (5 bases). Between the trimmed V and J ends, which lost 5 bases and 6 bases, there was a span of 19 bases. The length of the CDR3 is 15 residues. The germline V gene has CDR1 MNHNY and CDR2 SVGAGI (reference sequence). The CDR3 here is CASSRPGYTLDGYTF. CDR3 DNA: TGTGCCAGCAGTCGTCCAGGGTATACCTTGGATGGCTACACCTTC.

This chain connects TRBV5-4 to TRBJ2-7; TRBD1 agrees at 10 bases. The CDR3 totals 14 residues. J was trimmed by 2 bases and V by 4 bases; bases with no gene match: 3. Per the germline V gene, CDR1 is SGHNT and CDR2 is YYREEE (reference sequence). The CDR3 is CASSPGQGAYEQYF. The CDR3 DNA reads TGTGCCAGCAGCCCCGGACAGGGGGCCTACGAGCAGTACTTC.

The CDR3 coding sequence is TGTGCCAGCAGCTCAGATCATACGCACGATGAAAAACTGTTTTTT. Protein: CASSSDHTHDEKLFF. The chain links TRBV7-8 to TRBJ1-4; no firm D call. V lost 4 bases and J lost 6, with 15 bases in between. This CDR3 is 15 amino acids long. The germline V gene encodes CDR1 SGHVS and CDR2 FQNEAQ.

V is TRBV6-7 and J is TRBJ2-2; 7 nucleotides match TRBD1. TRBV6-7 is known as an ORF, though its function is uncertain. V dropped 3 bases and J dropped 1; count of bases not matched to a gene: 8. CDR3 size: 17 residues. CDR3 residues: CASSYHDRAKNTGELFF. For the CDR3, the DNA is TGTGCCAGCAGTTATCACGACAGGGCCAAGAACACCGGGGAGCTGTTTTTT.

This chain uses TRBV27 with TRBJ2-3; TRBD2 matches 7 bases. V was clipped by 3 bases and J by 1 base; unmatched bases: 7. The CDR3 runs 16 residues. CDR1 and CDR2 (germline): MNHEY, SMNVEV (reference sequence). Written as DNA, the CDR3 is TGTGCCAGCAGTTTCGGACTAGAACGGGGCACAGATACGCAGTATTTT. Translated: CASSFGLERGTDTQYF.

V gene TRBV9 combines with J gene TRBJ2-2; 8 nucleotides agree with TRBD2. Unmatched junction bases numbered 11, after V lost 2 bases and J lost 5 bases. Germline V gene sequence: CDR1 SGDLS, CDR2 YYNGEE. This CDR3 has 17 residues. The CDR3 sequence is CASSVQALAGVTGELFF. CDR3 DNA: TGTGCCAGCAGCGTCCAGGCGCTAGCGGGTGTGACCGGGGAGCTGTTTTTT.

Comments on this clone: A junction end diverges from the germline sequence, so it may reflect a read error. The genes are TRBV7-9 and TRBJ2-5; 11 bases are shared with TRBD2. Germline V gene data show CDR1 as SEHNR and CDR2 as FQNEAQ (reference sequence). CDR3 length: 17 residues. CDR3 protein: CSSLFLGLAGGPETQYF. Written as DNA, the CDR3 is TGTTCCAGCCTATTCTTAGGGTTAGCGGGAGGGCCAGAGACCCAGTACTTC.

The J gene is TRBJ1-5, the V gene TRBV27, with 9 bases matching TRBD1. The CDR3 loop spans 15 amino acids. V lost 2 bases to trimming and J lost 9 bases; unmatched junction nucleotides: 8. Germline CDR1 reads MNHEY; CDR2 reads SMNVEV (reference sequence). CDR3: CASSLKGQGILPQHF. The DNA of the CDR3 is TGTGCCAGCAGTTTAAAGGGACAGGGCATTTTGCCCCAGCATTTT.